Shown below are 5 T cell receptor beta chains from a single sample sequenced in a study of shared T cell receptors in the human thymus. The protocol was immunoSEQ multiplex PCR, while the TCRdb copy is restricted to in-frame clones and leaves out a portion. The sample contains hundreds of thousands of clones, roughly 90% of which appear only once. This same sample was also taken into another study, of human thymus T cells.

The sequencing input was thymocytes. These receptors were collected from a boy under three years old with a congenital heart defect.

With respect to this clone: The missing conserved phenylalanine or tryptophan at the end of this CDR3 makes a read error likely. Because the CDR3's place on the DNA is in doubt, the DNA is left out and the CDR3 is given as listed by TCRdb. The rearrangement uses TRBV2 and TRBJ2-7; the table's D call, TRBD2, has no DNA check behind it. The CDR3 comprises 15 residues, both ends counted. Germline V CDR1 and CDR2: SNHLY, FYNNEI. The CDR3: CASSEAGEGGSLSFL.

The chain joins TRBV19 to TRBJ1-1, with TRBD1 matching 8 bases. After removal of 0 bases from V and 11 bases from J, the junction contained 2 bases not matched to a gene. The CDR3 loop spans 12 amino acids. Germline CDR1 is LNHDA and CDR2 is SQIVND (reference sequence). The CDR3 DNA follows: TGTGCCAGTAGTATAGACAGGGGGCCGGCTTTCTTT. Translating gives CASSIDRGPAFF. Variable domain in full (rest from reference TRBV19 and TRBJ1-1): DGGITQSPKYLFRKEGQNVTLSCEQNLNHDAMYWYRQDPGQGLRLIYYSQIVNDFQKGDIAEGYSVSREKKESFPLTVTSAQKNPTAFYLCASSIDRGPAFFGQGTRLTVV.

The chain employs TRBV5-4 and TRBJ2-3; possible D gene TRBD2, 5 bases. V gave up 2 bases and J gave up 4 bases, with 11 bases separating them. CDR1 is SGHNT, CDR2 YYREEE, per germline (reference sequence). This CDR3 is built from 14 residues. Here the CDR3 reads CASSFTRSADTQYF. As DNA, the CDR3 is TGTGCCAGCAGCTTCACTAGGAGCGCAGATACGCAGTATTTT.

The chain employs TRBV19 and TRBJ2-2; 10 bases match TRBD2. V dropped 1 base and J dropped 5; count of bases not matched to a gene: 10. Germline V lookup: CDR1 LNHDA, CDR2 SQIVND (reference sequence). The CDR3 covers 18 residues. The CDR3 sequence is CASSIGSWSGRATGELFF. The CDR3 nucleotides are TGTGCCAGTAGTATAGGTTCATGGAGCGGGAGGGCTACCGGGGAGCTGTTTTTT.

The chain joins TRBV2 to TRBJ1-1, with unresolved D. The CDR3 extends over 11 amino acids. Germline CDR1 and CDR2: SNHLY and FYNNEI. V was cut by 3 bases and J by 6 bases, with 5 bases left in between. The CDR3 sequence: CASSESSEAFF. The DNA for the CDR3 is TGTGCCAGCAGTGAGAGCTCTGAAGCTTTCTTT.